This is a list of T cell receptor beta chains from one sample in a study of shared clonotypes between healthy human individuals. TCRdb's copy holds only in-frame clones and misses some; the assay was immunoSEQ multiplex PCR. This table holds about 1 million clones, under 80% found once. The material sequenced was memory CD4+ T cells sorted from blood. The receptors derive from a young man in good health. CDR3s include the opening cysteine and the closing phenylalanine or tryptophan. The order of the fields is CDR3 length, V gene, clone size, D gene, J gene, CDR3 DNA, CDR3 protein. The D gene is left open where the match is weak. Some rows mark clone size as missing; the rest say once, few, many or name a class of expanded clone.

length: 13
V: TRBV30
size: .
D: .
J: TRBJ2-2
DNA: TGTGCCTGGAGTGTACAAAGTAGGGGGGAGCTGTTTTTT
CDR3: CAWSVQSRGELFF

length: 15
V: TRBV18
size: few
D: TRBD1
J: TRBJ2-1
DNA: TGTGCCAGCTCACCGGGACAGGGGGCGACTAATGAGCAGTTCTTC
CDR3: CASSPGQGATNEQFF

length: 15
V: TRBV10-1
size: .
D: .
J: TRBJ2-7
DNA: TGCGCCACCCCTCTATGGATACAGGGTGCATACGAGCAGTACTTC
CDR3: CATPLWIQGAYEQYF

length: 14
V: TRBV2
size: .
D: TRBD1
J: TRBJ1-1
DNA: TGTGCCAGAACCGGGACAGCAAGAGACACTGAAGCTTTCTTT
CDR3: CARTGTARDTEAFF

length: 16
V: TRBV6-5
size: .
D: .
J: TRBJ2-3
DNA: TGTGCCAGCAGTTACTCTCTGACAGGCAGCACAGATACGCAGTATTTT
CDR3: CASSYSLTGSTDTQYF

length: 15
V: TRBV6-5
size: once
D: .
J: TRBJ2-5
DNA: TGTGCCAGCAGTTCTTGGGTAGGACTCCAAGAGACCCAGTACTTC
CDR3: CASSSWVGLQETQYF

length: 15
V: TRBV16
size: few
D: TRBD1
J: TRBJ1-5
DNA: TGTGCCAGCGGCGACCGGACAGGTAGCAATCAGCCCCAGCATTTT
CDR3: CASGDRTGSNQPQHF

length: 11
V: TRBV19
size: few
D: .
J: TRBJ2-1
DNA: TGTGCCAGTAGTCCAGGCAATGAGCAGTTCTTC
CDR3: CASSPGNEQFF

length: 15
V: TRBV11-2
size: .
D: .
J: TRBJ1-2
DNA: TGTGCCAGCAGCTTAGTCTCGACGGAGAACTATGGCTACACCTTC
CDR3: CASSLVSTENYGYTF

length: 17
V: TRBV4-1
size: .
D: .
J: TRBJ1-5
DNA: TGCGCCAGCAGCTTAAGTGTCACGGAATATAGCAATCAGCCCCAGCATTTT
CDR3: CASSLSVTEYSNQPQHF

length: 16
V: TRBV30
size: .
D: TRBD1
J: TRBJ2-5
DNA: TGTGCCTGGAGTCCGGGACAGGGGGCCCCCAAAGAGACCCAGTACTTC
CDR3: CAWSPGQGAPKETQYF

length: 11
V: TRBV30
size: .
D: TRBD1
J: TRBJ2-7
DNA: TGTGCCTGGGCGGGACAGGGGGAGCAGTACTTC
CDR3: CAWAGQGEQYF

length: 12
V: TRBV5-8
size: .
D: .
J: TRBJ2-7
DNA: TGTGCCAGCAGCGTTTTGGTCTACGAGCAGTACTTC
CDR3: CASSVLVYEQYF

length: 15
V: TRBV7-7
size: few
D: TRBD2
J: TRBJ2-5
DNA: TGTGCTAGCAGCCCAACTAGCGGGAGTGGGCAGACCCAGTACTTC
CDR3: CASSPTSGSGQTQYF

length: 15
V: TRBV9
size: few
D: TRBD2
J: TRBJ2-1
DNA: TGTGCCAGCAGCGTGCTGGCGGGAGGGTACAATGAGCAGTTCTTC
CDR3: CASSVLAGGYNEQFF

length: 16
V: TRBV18
size: .
D: TRBD1
J: TRBJ1-4
DNA: TGTGCCAGCTCACCACCGAGCAGGGGGCTCTTTGAAAAACTGTTTTTT
CDR3: CASSPPSRGLFEKLFF

length: 15
V: TRBV7-8
size: .
D: TRBD2
J: TRBJ2-5
DNA: TGTGCCAGCAGCTTGTCGGGAGGGCTGGGAGAGACCCAGTACTTC
CDR3: CASSLSGGLGETQYF

length: 14
V: TRBV19
size: .
D: .
J: TRBJ1-4
DNA: TGTGCCAGTAGCCGACAGGCCCGAGGTGAAAAACTGTTTTTT
CDR3: CASSRQARGEKLFF

length: 17
V: TRBV18
size: .
D: TRBD2
J: TRBJ2-1
DNA: TGTGCCAGCTCACTGCAACCGGGACTAGCGGGGAACAATGAGCAGTTCTTC
CDR3: CASSLQPGLAGNNEQFF

length: 14
V: TRBV5-1
size: .
D: TRBD1
J: TRBJ2-5
DNA: TGCGCCAGCAGCTTTATGGGACAGAAAGAGACCCAGTACTTC
CDR3: CASSFMGQKETQYF

length: 19
V: TRBV5-3
size: once
D: TRBD2
J: TRBJ2-1
DNA: TGTGCCAGAAGCCGTCCCGGGACTAGCGGGAGGGAAACCTACAATGAGCAGTTCTTC
CDR3: CARSRPGTSGRETYNEQFF

length: 13
V: TRBV2
size: .
D: TRBD1
J: TRBJ2-7
DNA: TGTGCCAGCAGTGATTTAGGGGGCGGCGAGCAGTACTTC
CDR3: CASSDLGGGEQYF

length: 17
V: TRBV5-1
size: .
D: .
J: TRBJ2-3
DNA: TGCGCCAGCAGCTCGGTGGGGGGCTTGCCGAGCACAGATACGCAGTATTTT
CDR3: CASSSVGGLPSTDTQYF

length: 13
V: TRBV30
size: .
D: TRBD1
J: TRBJ2-1
DNA: TGTGCCTGGTCTCCCAGGGGGTTAAATGAGCAGTTCTTC
CDR3: CAWSPRGLNEQFF

length: 16
V: TRBV7-6
size: .
D: .
J: TRBJ2-1
DNA: TGTGCCAGCAGCTTAGAAACAGGCTCGGGCTACAATGAGCAGTTCTTC
CDR3: CASSLETGSGYNEQFF

length: 15
V: TRBV7-8
size: .
D: .
J: TRBJ2-7
DNA: TGTGCCAGCAGCTTGGGCTCGGCAGGTTACTACGAGCAGTACTTC
CDR3: CASSLGSAGYYEQYF

length: 13
V: TRBV28
size: .
D: .
J: TRBJ1-5
DNA: TGTGCCAGCGGGGACTCCTCCAGCCCGGCCCAGCATTTT
CDR3: CASGDSSSPAQHF

length: 14
V: TRBV29-1
size: .
D: .
J: TRBJ1-1
DNA: TGCAGCGTTAGTATGACAGACATGAACACTGAAGCTTTCTTT
CDR3: CSVSMTDMNTEAFF

length: 13
V: TRBV10-2
size: .
D: .
J: TRBJ1-2
DNA: TGCGCCAGCACTGACGCTCGGAACTATGGCTACACCTTC
CDR3: CASTDARNYGYTF

length: 15
V: TRBV5-4
size: many
D: .
J: TRBJ2-2
DNA: TGTGCCAGCAGCACCGCAGGGAGGCCCAGCGGGGAGCTGTTTTTT
CDR3: CASSTAGRPSGELFF

length: 14
V: TRBV18
size: .
D: .
J: TRBJ1-1
DNA: TGTGCCAGCTCACCAGACATGAAGAACACTGAAGCTTTCTTT
CDR3: CASSPDMKNTEAFF

length: 16
V: TRBV6-6
size: once
D: TRBD1
J: TRBJ1-1
DNA: TGTGCCAGCAGTCGGGGGACAGGCCTCATGAACACTGAAGCTTTCTTT
CDR3: CASSRGTGLMNTEAFF

length: 13
V: TRBV5-6
size: .
D: .
J: TRBJ2-5
DNA: TGTGCCAGCAGCGGGAGGATCGGGGAGACCCAGTACTTC
CDR3: CASSGRIGETQYF

length: 14
V: TRBV7-9
size: .
D: TRBD1
J: TRBJ2-2
DNA: TGTGCCAGCAGACAAGACAGGGACACCGGGGAGCTGTTTTTT
CDR3: CASRQDRDTGELFF

length: 13
V: TRBV27
size: .
D: .
J: TRBJ2-2
DNA: TGTGCCAGCAGTTTCCGTATAGCCGGGGAGCTGTTTTTT
CDR3: CASSFRIAGELFF

length: 16
V: TRBV7-8
size: .
D: .
J: TRBJ2-1
DNA: TGTGCCAGCAGCCTGAGGTCAGTTAGCTCCTACAATGAGCAGTTCTTC
CDR3: CASSLRSVSSYNEQFF

length: 13
V: TRBV5-1
size: .
D: .
J: TRBJ1-3
DNA: TGCGCCAGCAGCCAAGGACAGTCGGACACCATATATTTT
CDR3: CASSQGQSDTIYF

length: 15
V: TRBV6-6
size: few
D: .
J: TRBJ2-7
DNA: TGTGCCAGCAGCCTGGAGACAGAGTCCCCCTACGAGCAGTACTTC
CDR3: CASSLETESPYEQYF

length: 12
V: TRBV19
size: .
D: .
J: TRBJ2-3
DNA: TGTGCCAGTAGTACACCGGGGGATACGCAGTATTTT
CDR3: CASSTPGDTQYF

length: 15
V: TRBV28
size: .
D: TRBD2
J: TRBJ2-7
DNA: TGTGCCAGCAGTTCCCGAGCGCGGGGGGGCCACGAGCAGTACTTC
CDR3: CASSSRARGGHEQYF

length: 11
V: TRBV20-1
size: .
D: .
J: TRBJ2-5
DNA: TGCAGTGCCAGTCAGAAAGAGACCCAGTACTTC
CDR3: CSASQKETQYF

length: 14
V: TRBV18
size: .
D: .
J: TRBJ1-5
DNA: TGTGCCAGCTCAGCGACAGGTACCAATCAGCCCCAGCATTTT
CDR3: CASSATGTNQPQHF

length: 14
V: TRBV6-6
size: .
D: TRBD1
J: TRBJ1-1
DNA: TGTGCCAGCAGTTACGGGACAGGATTGCTTGAAGCTTTCTTT
CDR3: CASSYGTGLLEAFF

length: 16
V: TRBV29-1
size: .
D: .
J: TRBJ1-3
DNA: TGCAGCGTTGTGTTGGGAGGCATAGGAACAGGAGGCACCATATATTTT
CDR3: CSVVLGGIGTGGTIYF

length: 15
V: TRBV19
size: .
D: TRBD2
J: TRBJ2-3
DNA: TGTGCCAGTAGTTCCAGGACTAGCGGGAGGGAGCCGCAGTATTTT
CDR3: CASSSRTSGREPQYF

length: 14
V: TRBV9
size: few
D: .
J: TRBJ2-2
DNA: TGTGCCAGCAGCGTATCTAGTAGGACCGGGGAGCTGTTTTTT
CDR3: CASSVSSRTGELFF

length: 14
V: TRBV2
size: .
D: .
J: TRBJ2-7
DNA: TGTGCCAGCAGTGAATGGGGGTCCTCCTACGAGCAGTACTTC
CDR3: CASSEWGSSYEQYF

length: 15
V: TRBV18
size: .
D: .
J: TRBJ2-5
DNA: TGTGCCAGCTCACCACCTAGTCACTACCAAGAGACCCAGTACTTC
CDR3: CASSPPSHYQETQYF

length: 13
V: TRBV30
size: .
D: .
J: TRBJ2-5
DNA: TGTGCCTGGAGCCTTCGACCAGCGGAGACCCAGTACTTC
CDR3: CAWSLRPAETQYF

length: 13
V: TRBV19
size: .
D: TRBD1
J: TRBJ2-7
DNA: TGTGCCAGTAGTATGGGACAGGGGTACGAGCAGTACTTC
CDR3: CASSMGQGYEQYF

length: 15
V: TRBV5-1
size: few
D: .
J: TRBJ1-3
DNA: TGCGCCAGCAGCTTGGAGTGGGGGACTGGAAACACCATATATTTT
CDR3: CASSLEWGTGNTIYF

length: 17
V: TRBV5-1
size: .
D: TRBD2
J: TRBJ2-3
DNA: TGCGCCAGCAGCTTGGAAGCTAGCGGGGGCGGCACAGATACGCAGTATTTT
CDR3: CASSLEASGGGTDTQYF

length: 14
V: TRBV2
size: .
D: TRBD1
J: TRBJ1-1
DNA: TGTGCCAGCAGGGCAGGGGGCGGGCACACTGAAGCTTTCTTT
CDR3: CASRAGGGHTEAFF